This T cell receptor beta chain was identified during a study of T cell clonality in common variable immunodeficiency. CDR3 length equals 14 residues. Germline loops: CDR1 SGHRS, CDR2 YFSETQ. V was pared by 3 bases and J by 1 base, with 9 bases between. Overall study results and limits: Compared with healthy controls, CVID subjects showed increased TCRbeta clonality, mostly in about a third. Compared with controls, CVID subjects had fewer shared TCRbeta clones.

TCRdb's copy holds only in-frame clones and misses some; the assay was immunoSEQ multiplex PCR. The sample yields approximately 81,000 clones, without any singletons. Donors gave 5 to 8 ml heparinized peripheral whole blood. This clone occurred many times. Its specificity is unknown. The read ends 3 residues before the CDR3 terminus; that terminus is restored from the germline J gene. V and J are TRBV5-1 and TRBJ2-3; D remains ambiguous. The sample consisted of peripheral blood mononuclear cells. This receptor was obtained from a person aged 18 to 70 in good health. CDR3 residues: CASSSSGGTDTQYF. The covered CDR3 bases are TGCGCCAGCAGCTCTAGTGGCGGCACAGATACG.